Listed below are T cell receptor beta chains from one sample, sequenced in a study of blood T cell repertoires in COVID-19. Assay used: immunoSEQ multiplex PCR; TCRdb lists only in-frame clones, some missing. Seen here are 300,000 or so clones, 86% observed once, and the top ten hold about 10%. Sequenced material: PBMCs or T cells enriched from blood (not recorded which). The source of these receptors is a young woman who had recovered from COVID-19. CDR3s include the opening cysteine and the closing phenylalanine or tryptophan. D genes are given only for firm matches. Only part of the rows carry a size: once, few, many, or a class if the clone is expanded.

D,size,J,V,CDR3,DNA
NA,NA,TRBJ1-1,TRBV5-1,CASSRPSYRAFF,TGCGCCAGCAGCCGTCCTTCGTACCGGGCTTTCTTT
NA,NA,TRBJ1-2,TRBV19,CASSIDQFINF,TGTGCCAGTAGTATAGATCAGTTCATCAACTTC
NA,NA,TRBJ2-5,TRBV12-3/TRBV12-4,CASSFSGLETQYF,TGTGCCAGCAGTTTTTCAGGGTTAGAGACCCAGTACTTC
TRBD2,NA,TRBJ2-7,TRBV5-5,CASSLARLAGSAYEQYF,TGTGCCAGCAGCTTGGCTCGGCTAGCGGGATCAGCCTACGAGCAGTACTTC
TRBD2,NA,TRBJ2-2,TRBV9,CASSEELAGGRTGELFF,TGTGCCAGCAGCGAAGAGCTAGCGGGGGGGCGGACCGGGGAGCTGTTTTTT
NA,once,TRBJ1-2,TRBV3-1/TRBV3-2,CASSQEISANYGYTF,TGTGCCAGCAGCCAAGAGATCAGCGCTAACTATGGCTACACCTTC
NA,few,TRBJ1-2,TRBV10-1,CASMGGRNYNYGYTF,TGCGCCAGCATGGGGGGGAGGAATTATAACTATGGCTACACCTTC
TRBD1,NA,TRBJ1-2,TRBV7-9,CASSPVDRANGYGYTF,TGTGCCAGCAGCCCGGTGGACAGGGCCAACGGCTATGGCTACACCTTC
NA,NA,TRBJ1-3,TRBV9,CASSPPTGGNTIYF,TGTGCCAGCAGCCCGCCCACAGGGGGAAACACCATATATTTT
NA,NA,TRBJ1-2,TRBV5-1,CASSWTIRDGYTF,TGCGCCAGCAGCTGGACAATCAGGGATGGCTACACCTTC
NA,NA,TRBJ1-2,TRBV7-8,CASSLREGYGYTF,TGTGCCAGCAGCTTACGTGAGGGCTATGGCTACACCTTC
NA,NA,TRBJ2-7,TRBV24-1,CATSDPGHSYEQYF,TGTGCCACCAGTGATCCCGGACATAGCTACGAGCAGTACTTC
TRBD2,NA,TRBJ2-1,TRBV14,CASSRRLAGKYNEQFF,TGTGCCAGCAGCCGCCGACTAGCGGGAAAATACAATGAGCAGTTCTTC
NA,NA,TRBJ2-7,TRBV12-3/TRBV12-4,CASSRGRVEQYF,TGTGCCAGCAGCAGGGGTAGGGTCGAGCAGTACTTC
TRBD1,NA,TRBJ1-2,TRBV27,CASSRQGAYGYTF,TGTGCCAGCAGTAGACAGGGGGCGTATGGCTACACCTTC
TRBD1,NA,TRBJ2-5,TRBV4-1,CASSPGQGGETQYF,TGCGCCAGCAGCCCGGGACAGGGGGGAGAGACCCAGTACTTC
NA,few,TRBJ1-1,TRBV2,CASRSVINTEAFF,TGTGCCAGCAGATCAGTAATCAACACTGAAGCTTTCTTT
TRBD1,NA,TRBJ1-2,TRBV10-3,CAISEGRDRGLGYTF,TGTGCCATCAGTGAGGGTCGGGACAGGGGGCTTGGCTACACCTTC
NA,NA,TRBJ1-1,TRBV5-8,CASSQYQGRLAFF,TGTGCCAGCTCCCAGTATCAGGGGCGGCTCGCTTTCTTT
TRBD1,NA,TRBJ2-1,TRBV24-1,CATSDLQGDEQFF,TGTGCCACCAGTGATTTGCAGGGGGATGAGCAGTTCTTC
TRBD1,NA,TRBJ1-5,TRBV28,CASSSFPGQGGSNQPQHF,TGTGCCAGCAGTTCATTCCCTGGACAGGGAGGAAGCAATCAGCCCCAGCATTTT
TRBD1,NA,TRBJ2-1,TRBV19,CASSGLTGGMNNEQFF,TGTGCCAGTAGCGGTTTGACAGGGGGGATGAACAATGAGCAGTTCTTC
NA,NA,TRBJ1-1,TRBV20-1,CSAISNTEAFF,TGCAGTGCTATCAGTAACACTGAAGCTTTCTTT
TRBD1,NA,TRBJ2-1,TRBV19,CASSTRQGIEQFF,TGTGCCAGTAGTACACGACAGGGGATTGAGCAGTTCTTC
NA,NA,TRBJ1-6,TRBV6-5,CASSYGFDSNSPLHF,TGTGCCAGCAGTTACGGATTTGACAGCAATTCACCCCTCCACTTT
TRBD2,NA,TRBJ2-7,TRBV4-2,CASSQEIAGGRYEQYF,TGTGCCAGCAGCCAAGAAATAGCGGGAGGGCGCTACGAGCAGTACTTC
NA,NA,TRBJ2-7,TRBV9,CASSGAANPYEQYF,TGTGCCAGCAGCGGAGCGGCAAACCCCTACGAGCAGTACTTC
TRBD1,NA,TRBJ1-2,TRBV7-9,CASSLAGGGYTF,TGTGCCAGCAGCTTAGCAGGGGGCGGCTACACCTTC
NA,NA,TRBJ2-5,TRBV6-2/TRBV6-3,CASSITGQQETQYF,TGTGCCAGCAGTATAACAGGACAACAAGAGACCCAGTACTTC
TRBD1,NA,TRBJ1-2,TRBV20-1,CSVKGAQGYTF,TGCAGTGTAAAGGGGGCGCAGGGCTACACCTTC
TRBD1,NA,TRBJ2-5,TRBV5-4,CASSPGTAREETQYF,TGTGCCAGCAGCCCCGGGACAGCCCGAGAAGAGACCCAGTACTTC
TRBD2,once,TRBJ2-1,TRBV5-4,CASSLGLAGGLNEQFF,TGTGCCAGCAGCTTGGGACTAGCGGGGGGGCTCAATGAGCAGTTCTTC
TRBD1,NA,TRBJ2-7,TRBV5-5,CASSITGQGAYEQYF,TGTGCCAGCAGCATAACGGGACAGGGGGCCTACGAGCAGTACTTC
TRBD1,NA,TRBJ2-2,TRBV11-2,CASSPGTDTGELFF,TGTGCCAGCAGTCCCGGGACAGACACCGGGGAGCTGTTTTTT
NA,NA,TRBJ1-2,TRBV28,CASSTQSFYGYTF,TGTGCCAGCAGTACACAGAGCTTCTATGGCTACACCTTC
TRBD1,few,TRBJ1-3,TRBV29-1,CSAQGTPGNTIYF,TGCAGCGCACAGGGGACCCCTGGAAACACCATATATTTT
NA,NA,TRBJ2-1,TRBV5-1,CATGTGYNEQFF,TGCGCCACCGGTACAGGGTACAATGAGCAGTTCTTC
NA,once,TRBJ1-2,TRBV3-1/TRBV3-2,CASSQDSYYGYTF,TGTGCCAGCAGCCAGGACAGCTACTATGGCTACACCTTC
TRBD1,few,TRBJ2-2,TRBV18,CASSPFSGGDNTGELFF,TGTGCCAGCTCACCATTTTCAGGGGGCGACAACACCGGGGAGCTGTTTTTT
TRBD2,NA,TRBJ2-5,TRBV6-5,CASPGLAGGGETQYF,TGTGCCAGCCCGGGACTAGCGGGGGGGGGAGAGACCCAGTACTTC
NA,NA,TRBJ2-7,TRBV7-2,CASSLGPRGRYEQYF,TGTGCCAGCAGCTTAGGCCCCAGGGGTCGGTACGAGCAGTACTTC